This is a list of T cell receptor beta chains from one sample in a study of T-cell reconstitution after alpha-beta-depleted transplantation in children. Via MiXCR, TCRdb re-called the PCR reads, giving one row per CDR3 protein. The sample contains 780,000 or so distinct CDR3 sequences, roughly 16% of which appear only once. The starting material was PBMCs, mostly from graft donor cells, obtained 360 days after TCRalphabeta/CD19-depleted stem cell transplant. The receptors were gathered from a male patient younger than 18 who had a stem cell transplant for acute lymphoblastic leukemia, so the T cells may come from the graft donor. Each CDR3 is given without its conserved first and last residue.

v_call	j_call	cdr3_length	cdr3_aa
TRBV7-9	TRBJ1-5	14	ASSFAPAGAGWPQH
TRBV5-1	TRBJ2-1	14	ASSTLGLAEYNEQF
TRBV7-2	TRBJ2-2	13	ASASPSRVDGELF
TRBV4-2	TRBJ2-7	14	ASSQEESGGAYEQY
TRBV2	TRBJ2-2	10	ASREHTGELF
TRBV29-1	TRBJ2-1	11	SVWYTKYNEQF
TRBV12-3/TRBV12-4	TRBJ2-3	10	ASSLEGGTQY
TRBV5-1	TRBJ2-1	14	ASSLWGLASYNEQF
TRBV6-2/TRBV6-3	TRBJ2-1	11	ASSFGLVNEQF
TRBV4-1	TRBJ2-1	13	ASSQEDSTYNEQF
TRBV12-3/TRBV12-4	TRBJ2-7	12	ASSLGQPSYEQY
TRBV24-1	TRBJ2-1	14	ATSDLGRSSYNEQF
TRBV7-9	TRBJ2-5	9	ASSLKAPLY
TRBV5-6	TRBJ2-5	10	ASSLNPLLQY
TRBV12-3/TRBV12-4	TRBJ2-7	14	ASSPRGLAGNYEQY
TRBV14	TRBJ2-1	15	ASSQLLAGAWGDEQF
TRBV9	TRBJ2-1	10	ASSVNYNEQF
TRBV2	TRBJ1-5	11	ASPDRHNQPQH
TRBV6-5	TRBJ1-2	12	ASSRQGPPYGYT
TRBV11-1	TRBJ2-3	14	ASSLGGSGKQDTQY
TRBV6-1	TRBJ2-5	13	ASSGRDRFGETQY
TRBV6-5	TRBJ1-6	14	ASSYPRTGANSPLH
TRBV7-6	TRBJ2-7	12	ASSSIAGAGEQY
TRBV7-2	TRBJ2-1	12	ASRGSPSYNEQF
TRBV5-1	TRBJ2-2	14	ASSLARDTNTGELF
TRBV2	TRBJ1-1	14	ASSLPQRVMNTEAF
TRBV27	TRBJ2-1	13	ASSFFLDRAHEQF
TRBV10-1	TRBJ2-7	11	ASRMGPGYEQY
TRBV6-5	TRBJ2-7	14	ASSYSDSPQAYEQY
TRBV7-8	TRBJ2-7	13	ASSGRTGVGYEQY
TRBV5-7	TRBJ2-7	15	ASSFPTTSVYSYEQY
TRBV3-1	TRBJ2-1	14	ASSRLFSGRNYEQF
TRBV3-1	TRBJ2-1	14	ASSQDFNPLGDEQF
TRBV7-2	TRBJ2-1	15	ASSPPTGAPIYNEQF
TRBV7-9	TRBJ2-7	11	ASSLADIHEQY
TRBV4-2	TRBJ2-7	14	ASSQEGNRVLPEQY
TRBV12-3/TRBV12-4	TRBJ2-2	17	ASSLGRLAGGANTGELF
TRBV2	TRBJ1-4	13	ASSESEQMDEKLF
TRBV20-1	TRBJ2-3	13	SSPIPTSATDTQY
TRBV5-6	TRBJ2-1	14	ASSLVLATFLYEQF
TRBV2	TRBJ2-1	14	ASGLAGYSRGNEQF
TRBV2	TRBJ2-3	13	ASSEGQGFTDTQY
TRBV12-3/TRBV12-4	TRBJ1-4	9	ASSRDEKLF
TRBV11-3	TRBJ2-3	14	ASSPGQVLSTDTQY
TRBV7-2	TRBJ1-1	12	ASSGRTGRPEAF
TRBV5-1	TRBJ2-3	16	ASSLQGSTPFRTDTQY
TRBV25-1	TRBJ2-1	12	ASSGGTGYNEHF